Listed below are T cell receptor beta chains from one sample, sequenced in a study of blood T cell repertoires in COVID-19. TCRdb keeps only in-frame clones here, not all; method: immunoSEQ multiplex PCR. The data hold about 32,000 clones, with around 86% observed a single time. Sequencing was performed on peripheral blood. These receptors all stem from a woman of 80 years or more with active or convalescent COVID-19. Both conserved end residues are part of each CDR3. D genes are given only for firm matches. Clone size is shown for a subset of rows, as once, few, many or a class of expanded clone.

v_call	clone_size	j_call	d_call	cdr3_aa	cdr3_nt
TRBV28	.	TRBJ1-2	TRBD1	CASTRRDRANYGYTF	TGTGCCAGCACCCGGCGGGACAGAGCTAACTATGGCTACACCTTC
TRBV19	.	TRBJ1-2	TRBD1	CASMTRPGGLYGYTF	TGTGCCAGTATGACCCGGCCAGGGGGCCTCTATGGCTACACCTTC
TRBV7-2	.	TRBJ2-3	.	CASSFYTDTQYF	TGTGCCAGCAGCTTCTACACAGATACGCAGTATTTT
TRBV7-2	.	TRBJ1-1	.	CASRRQDTEAFF	TGTGCCAGCCGACGCCAGGACACTGAAGCTTTCTTT
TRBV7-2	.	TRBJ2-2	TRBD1	CASIMGQGYTGELFF	TGTGCCAGCATAATGGGACAGGGGTACACCGGGGAGCTGTTTTTT
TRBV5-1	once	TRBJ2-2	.	CASSPGPANTGELFF	TGCGCCAGCAGCCCGGGTCCAGCTAACACCGGGGAGCTGTTTTTT
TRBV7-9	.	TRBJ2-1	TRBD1	CASSIGTGNEQFF	TGTGCCAGCAGCATCGGGACAGGGAATGAGCAGTTCTTC
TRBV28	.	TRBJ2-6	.	CASTQTGSGANVLTF	TGTGCCAGCACCCAAACAGGGTCTGGGGCCAACGTCCTGACTTTC
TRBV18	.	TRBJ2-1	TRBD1	CASSPFLSRDSSYNEQFF	TGTGCCAGCTCACCATTTTTGTCCAGGGACAGCTCCTACAATGAGCAGTTCTTC
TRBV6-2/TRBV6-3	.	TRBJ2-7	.	CASSLQGYEQYF	TGTGCCAGCAGTCTTCAGGGGTACGAGCAGTACTTC
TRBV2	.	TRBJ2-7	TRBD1	CASSEGTGGGYEQYF	TGTGCCAGCAGTGAAGGGACAGGGGGTGGCTACGAGCAGTACTTC
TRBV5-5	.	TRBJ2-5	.	CASSLARGAVETQYF	TGTGCCAGCAGCTTGGCTCGGGGGGCCGTTGAGACCCAGTACTTC
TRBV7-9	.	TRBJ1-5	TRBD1	CASSHSLGQGSGQPQHF	TGTGCCAGCAGCCACTCCCTTGGACAGGGTAGCGGTCAGCCCCAGCATTTT
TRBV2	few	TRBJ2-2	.	CASSEFSTGELFF	TGTGCCAGCAGTGAATTTAGCACCGGGGAGCTGTTTTTT
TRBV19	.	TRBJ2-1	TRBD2	CASSKDSGGVNEQFF	TGTGCCAGTAGTAAAGATAGCGGGGGGGTAAATGAGCAGTTCTTC
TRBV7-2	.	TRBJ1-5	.	CASSRVVGGGQPQHF	TGTGCCAGCAGCCGTGTGGTCGGGGGAGGGCAGCCCCAGCATTTT
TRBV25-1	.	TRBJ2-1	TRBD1	CASSDSYGTGFSDEQFF	TGTGCCAGCAGTGACTCTTATGGGACAGGGTTTAGTGATGAGCAGTTCTTC
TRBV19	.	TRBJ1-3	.	CASSIQGSISGNTIYF	TGTGCCAGTAGTATTCAGGGTTCCATCTCTGGAAACACCATATATTTT
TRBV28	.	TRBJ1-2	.	CASTTWGGDYGYTF	TGTGCCAGCACCACCTGGGGGGGGGACTATGGCTACACCTTC
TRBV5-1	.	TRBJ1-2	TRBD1	CASSPWTGSEDYGYTF	TGCGCCAGCAGCCCCTGGACAGGGTCTGAGGACTATGGCTACACCTTC
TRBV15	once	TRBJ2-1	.	CATSRWRGSYNEQFF	TGTGCCACCAGCAGATGGAGGGGCTCCTACAATGAGCAGTTCTTC
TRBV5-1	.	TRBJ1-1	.	CASSLWAAVTNTEAFF	TGCGCCAGCAGCTTGTGGGCAGCCGTAACGAACACTGAAGCTTTCTTT
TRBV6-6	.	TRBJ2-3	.	CASSYPSSVAPDTQYF	TGTGCCAGCAGTTACCCATCTTCCGTAGCCCCAGATACGCAGTATTTT
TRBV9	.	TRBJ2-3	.	CASSVERNTPGRTDTQYF	TGTGCCAGCAGCGTAGAAAGGAACACCCCGGGTCGAACAGATACGCAGTATTTT